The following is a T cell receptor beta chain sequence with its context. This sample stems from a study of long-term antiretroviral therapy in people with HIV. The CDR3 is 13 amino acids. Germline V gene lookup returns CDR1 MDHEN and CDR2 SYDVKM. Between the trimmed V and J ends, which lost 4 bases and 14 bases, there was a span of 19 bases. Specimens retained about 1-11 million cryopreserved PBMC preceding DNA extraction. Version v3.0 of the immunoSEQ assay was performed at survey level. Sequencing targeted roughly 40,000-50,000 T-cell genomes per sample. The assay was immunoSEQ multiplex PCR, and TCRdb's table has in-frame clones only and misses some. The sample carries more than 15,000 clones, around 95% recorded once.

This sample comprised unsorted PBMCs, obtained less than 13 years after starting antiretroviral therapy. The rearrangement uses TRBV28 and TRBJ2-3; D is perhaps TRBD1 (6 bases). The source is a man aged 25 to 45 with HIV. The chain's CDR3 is CASSYRGQWSGYF. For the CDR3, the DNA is TGTGCCAGCAGTTACCGTGGACAGTGGTCGGGGTATTTT.